This is a list of T cell receptor beta chains from one sample in a study of cytomegalovirus exposure and HLA in healthy donors. Clones were read by immunoSEQ multiplex PCR, and TCRdb kept only the in-frame ones, dropping some. The table records roughly 240,000 clones, more than 75% of them present only once. Sequencing input: PBMCs. The receptors stem from a girl between 2 and 10 years old in good health and CMV-seronegative. Each CDR3 is given with its conserved first and last residue. A D gene is named only where the DNA matches it firmly. Clone sizes are given selectively: once, few, many, or a class where the clone is expanded.

clone size	V gene	J gene	D gene	CDR3 protein	CDR3 DNA
NA	TRBV4-2	TRBJ2-1	TRBD2	CASSQSPGPSGSSSYNEQFF	TGTGCCAGCAGCCAATCGCCGGGGCCTAGCGGTAGTAGCTCCTACAATGAGCAGTTCTTC
NA	TRBV7-9	TRBJ2-7	NA	CSSSQDSYEQYF	TGTTCCAGCAGCCAGGACTCCTACGAGCAGTACTTC
NA	TRBV5-1	TRBJ2-1	TRBD2	CASSYRTSGGTMKQFF	TGCGCCAGCAGCTATCGGACTAGCGGGGGGACAATGAAGCAGTTCTTC
NA	TRBV6-1	TRBJ2-3	TRBD2	CASSDPPGLAGGFTDTQYF	TGTGCCAGCAGTGATCCACCGGGACTAGCGGGGGGGTTCACAGATACGCAGTATTTT
NA	TRBV7-8	TRBJ1-2	NA	CASSSIVAYGYTF	TGTGCCAGCAGCTCAATAGTAGCCTATGGCTACACCTTC
NA	TRBV5-1	TRBJ1-2	TRBD1	CASSLVGQGYGYTF	TGCGCCAGCAGCTTGGTCGGACAGGGCTATGGCTACACCTTC
once	TRBV6-4	TRBJ2-1	TRBD2	CASRASGKGNNEQFF	TGTGCCAGCAGGGCTAGCGGGAAGGGGAACAATGAGCAGTTCTTC
NA	TRBV5-1	TRBJ2-5	NA	CASSANQETQYF	TGCGCCAGCAGCGCTAACCAAGAGACCCAGTACTTC
NA	TRBV7-8	TRBJ1-4	TRBD1	CASSSTGVNEKLFF	TGTGCCAGCAGCTCCACAGGGGTTAATGAAAAACTGTTTTTT
NA	TRBV25-1	TRBJ1-6	NA	CASSFRGGNSPLHF	TGTGCCAGCAGTTTCAGGGGCGGCAATTCACCCCTCCACTTT
NA	TRBV11-2	TRBJ2-5	TRBD2	CASSLLAEETQYF	TGTGCCAGCAGCTTACTAGCGGAAGAGACCCAGTACTTC
NA	TRBV5-1	TRBJ2-3	TRBD2	CASSPLAEHTDTQYF	TGCGCCAGCAGTCCACTAGCGGAGCACACAGATACGCAGTATTTT
NA	TRBV7-3	TRBJ2-3	TRBD2	CASSPGGPSTDTQYF	TGTGCCAGCAGCCCGGGGGGACCAAGCACAGATACGCAGTATTTT
few	TRBV27	TRBJ2-7	NA	CASSLVQGRYEQYF	TGTGCCAGCAGTTTAGTGCAGGGGAGATACGAGCAGTACTTC
NA	TRBV15	TRBJ2-1	NA	CATSRGAQQFF	TGTGCCACCAGCAGAGGGGCCCAGCAGTTCTTC
NA	TRBV2	TRBJ2-1	TRBD2	CASSAGGSYNEQFF	TGTGCCAGCAGTGCCGGGGGGTCCTACAATGAGCAGTTCTTC
NA	TRBV5-4	TRBJ1-1	NA	CASSLAGGEKAFF	TGTGCCAGCAGCTTGGCTGGGGGCGAGAAGGCTTTCTTT
NA	TRBV9	TRBJ2-2	NA	CASSVVGQNTGELFF	TGTGCCAGCAGCGTAGTGGGCCAGAACACCGGGGAGCTGTTTTTT
once	TRBV4-1	TRBJ2-1	NA	CASSQEENPRNEQFF	TGCGCCAGCAGCCAAGAAGAGAACCCCAGGAATGAGCAGTTCTTC
few	TRBV6-5	TRBJ2-7	TRBD2	CASRVTSGRAHEQYF	TGTGCCAGCAGGGTAACTAGCGGGAGGGCCCACGAGCAGTACTTC
NA	TRBV5-1	TRBJ2-2	NA	CASSLARSNTGELFF	TGCGCCAGCAGCTTAGCTAGATCGAACACCGGGGAGCTGTTTTTT
NA	TRBV28	TRBJ1-1	NA	CASSWYRANTEAFF	TGTGCCAGCAGTTGGTACCGCGCGAACACTGAAGCTTTCTTT
few	TRBV10-1	TRBJ2-7	NA	CASRVAQGSSYEQYF	TGCGCCAGCAGGGTGGCGCAGGGTAGCTCCTACGAGCAGTACTTC